Here is one T cell receptor beta chain with its context. TCRdb's copy holds only in-frame clones and misses some; the assay was immunoSEQ multiplex PCR. Of tens of thousands of clones in the sample, roughly 84% were seen once. This entry comes from a study of blood T cell repertoires in COVID-19. Study-wide background: COVID-19 samples, acute and convalescent, were from the United States, Italy and Spain.

V was shortened by 1 base and J by 6 bases, with 6 bases between the two germline ends. The CDR3 is 11 residues long. Germline V lookup: CDR1 DFQATT, CDR2 SNEGSKA (reference sequence). The J gene is TRBJ1-2, the V gene TRBV20-1; TRBD1 might be the D (5 bases). What was sequenced was peripheral blood. This sequence was found in a human donor in a cohort sampled during active COVID-19. The donor label of this sample is uncertain. CDR3 in amino acids: CSARAGDGYTF. CDR3 coding DNA: TGCAGTGCTAGAGCGGGGGATGGCTACACCTTC.